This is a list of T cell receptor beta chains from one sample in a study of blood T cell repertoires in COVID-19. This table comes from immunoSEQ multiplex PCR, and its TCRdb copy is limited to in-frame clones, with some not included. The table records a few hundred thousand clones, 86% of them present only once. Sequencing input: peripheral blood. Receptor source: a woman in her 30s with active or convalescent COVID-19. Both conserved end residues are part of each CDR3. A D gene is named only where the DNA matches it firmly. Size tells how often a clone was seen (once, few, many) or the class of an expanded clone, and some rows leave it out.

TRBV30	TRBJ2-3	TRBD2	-	TGTGCCTGGAAGAAGCGGGGGGGCACAGATACGCAGTATTTT	CAWKKRGGTDTQYF
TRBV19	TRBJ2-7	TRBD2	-	TGTGCCAGTAGGGCTGTAGCGGGGGGCCACTACGAGCAGTACTTC	CASRAVAGGHYEQYF
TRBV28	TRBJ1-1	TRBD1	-	TGTGCCAGCAGTTTAAGCCGGGACAGGGTATACCGTCGGGACACTGAAGCTTTCTTT	CASSLSRDRVYRRDTEAFF
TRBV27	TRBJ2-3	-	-	TGTGCCAGCATTAATTCAGGGGAAGATACGCAGTATTTT	CASINSGEDTQYF
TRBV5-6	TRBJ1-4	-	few	TGTGCCAGCAGCTTGGTCGGGGTTAGGGAAAAACTGTTTTTT	CASSLVGVREKLFF
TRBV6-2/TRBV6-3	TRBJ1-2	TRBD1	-	TGTGCCAGCAGTTTAACAGGGGAAATCTACGGCTACACCTTC	CASSLTGEIYGYTF
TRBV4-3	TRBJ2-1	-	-	TGCGCCAGCAGCCAAGACCCGGGTGGTTCCTACAATGAGCAGTTCTTC	CASSQDPGGSYNEQFF
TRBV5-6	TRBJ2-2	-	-	TGTGCCAGCAGCTTTGTTGGCCCGACCGGGGAGCTGTTTTTT	CASSFVGPTGELFF
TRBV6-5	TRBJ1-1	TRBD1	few	TGTGCCAGCAGTCCAGGGGGAGCAGACACTGAAGCTTTCTTT	CASSPGGADTEAFF
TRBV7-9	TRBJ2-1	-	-	TGTGCCAGCAGCGCCACAGGGTTATCCTACAATGAGCAGTTCTTC	CASSATGLSYNEQFF
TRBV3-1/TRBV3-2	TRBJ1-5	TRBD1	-	TGTGCCAGCAGCCCCACAGACAGGGGTGATCAGCCCCAGCATTTT	CASSPTDRGDQPQHF
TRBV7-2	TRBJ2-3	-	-	TGTGCCAGCAGCTTAGTTACAGGGCTAACAGATACGCAGTATTTT	CASSLVTGLTDTQYF
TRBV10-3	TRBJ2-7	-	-	TGTGCCATCAGTTTAGGCGGGACAGCCTACGAGCAGTACTTC	CAISLGGTAYEQYF
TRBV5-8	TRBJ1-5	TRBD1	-	TGTGCCAGCAGCTATGGACAGGGTTCCTTGCCCCAGCATTTT	CASSYGQGSLPQHF
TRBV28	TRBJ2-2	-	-	TGTGCCAGCAGTTTCCCCGGACTGCACACCGGGGAGCTGTTTTTT	CASSFPGLHTGELFF
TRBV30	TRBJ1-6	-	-	TGTGCCTGGAGTGTAGACCCTAGCTCCTATAATTCACCCCTCCACTTT	CAWSVDPSSYNSPLHF
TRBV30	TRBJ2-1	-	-	TGTGCCTGGAGTGTAGACACTTGGCAAGAGCAGTTCTTC	CAWSVDTWQEQFF
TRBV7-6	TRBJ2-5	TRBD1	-	TGTGCCAGCAGCTTAGGGACAGGGGGTCAGACCCAGTACTTC	CASSLGTGGQTQYF
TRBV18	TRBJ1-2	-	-	TGTGCCAGCTCACCAGGGAGCTACTATACCGCTGGCTACACCTTC	CASSPGSYYTAGYTF
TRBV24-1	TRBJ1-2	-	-	TGTGCCACCCGCCTCGGGGAGGGGCATGGCTACACCTTC	CATRLGEGHGYTF
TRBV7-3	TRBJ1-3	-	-	TGTGCCAGCCGCGGCCCGGAGGCTGGAAACACCATATATTTT	CASRGPEAGNTIYF
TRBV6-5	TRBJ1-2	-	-	TGTGCCAGCAGTTTCAGGGGCCGGGACTATGGCTACACCTTC	CASSFRGRDYGYTF
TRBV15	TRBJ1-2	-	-	TGTGCCACCAGCAGAGGGCAGGGATATGGCTACACCTTC	CATSRGQGYGYTF
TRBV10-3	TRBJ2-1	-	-	TGTGCCATCAGTGAGGCGACAGGCAATGAGCAGTTCTTC	CAISEATGNEQFF
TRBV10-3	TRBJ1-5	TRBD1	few	TGTGCCATCAGCCGAGACAGGGGGGGCAATCAGCCCCAGCATTTT	CAISRDRGGNQPQHF
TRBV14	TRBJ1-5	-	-	TGTGCCAGCAGCCAGGGGGCACCAATAAACCAGCCCCAGCATTTT	CASSQGAPINQPQHF
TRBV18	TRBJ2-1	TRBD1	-	TGTGCCAGCTCACCCGGACAGGGGTGGAATGAGCAGTTCTTC	CASSPGQGWNEQFF
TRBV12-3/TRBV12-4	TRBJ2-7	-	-	TGTGCCAGCAGTTCCTCCGAGTACGAGCAGTACTTC	CASSSSEYEQYF
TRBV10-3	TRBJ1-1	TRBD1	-	TGTGCCATCAGTGAACAGGGGGGCACTGAAGCTTTCTTT	CAISEQGGTEAFF
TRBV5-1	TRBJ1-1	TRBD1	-	TGCGCCAGCAGCCTTGACCGGGACAGGGTTCCTGAAGCTTTCTTT	CASSLDRDRVPEAFF
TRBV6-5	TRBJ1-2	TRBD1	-	TGTGCCAGCAGTTTCTACAGGGGAGATGCTGGCTACACCTTC	CASSFYRGDAGYTF
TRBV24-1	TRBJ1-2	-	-	TGTGCCACCAGTGTCGACACACACTATGGCTACACCTTC	CATSVDTHYGYTF
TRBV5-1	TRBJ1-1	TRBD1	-	TGCGCCAGCAGCTTCCGGGACAGGGGGGAAGCTTTCTTT	CASSFRDRGEAFF
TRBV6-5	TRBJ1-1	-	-	TGTGCCAGCAGGGGCAGGGGAATGAACACTGAAGCTTTCTTT	CASRGRGMNTEAFF
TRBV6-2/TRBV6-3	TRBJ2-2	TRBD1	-	TGTGCCAGCAGTTACTCGACAGGGGCTCTCGCCGGGGAGCTGTTTTTT	CASSYSTGALAGELFF
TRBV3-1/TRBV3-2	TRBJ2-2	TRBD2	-	TGTGCCAGCAGCCAAGAGCTAGCGGGACTACCCACCGGGGAGCTGTTTTTT	CASSQELAGLPTGELFF
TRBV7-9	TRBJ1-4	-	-	TGTGCCAGCAGCTCGGTAGTCGGTGAAAAACTGTTTTTT	CASSSVVGEKLFF
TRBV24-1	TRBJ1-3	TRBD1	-	TGTGCCACCAGTGACCCCGGACAGGCTGGAAACACCATATATTTT	CATSDPGQAGNTIYF
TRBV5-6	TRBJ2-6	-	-	TGTGCCAGCAGCTTCACTGTCTCGGGGGCCAACGTCCTGACTTTC	CASSFTVSGANVLTF
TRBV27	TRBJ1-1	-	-	TGTGCCAGCAACCTTCCGGGGGGTGTAGCTTTCTTT	CASNLPGGVAFF
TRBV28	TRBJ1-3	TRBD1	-	TGTGCCAGCAGTTCTCGACAGGGGCAACTAAACACCATATATTTT	CASSSRQGQLNTIYF
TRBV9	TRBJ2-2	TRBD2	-	TGTGCCAGCAGCTCCCGTTTAGCGGGGGAGATCACCGGGGAGCTGTTTTTT	CASSSRLAGEITGELFF
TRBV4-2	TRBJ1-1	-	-	TGTGCCAGCAGCCAAGATATCCCCTTTGAAGCTTTCTTT	CASSQDIPFEAFF
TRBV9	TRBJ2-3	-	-	TGTGCCAGCAGCTCTCGGGGTTCGCAGTATTTT	CASSSRGSQYF
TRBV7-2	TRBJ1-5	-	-	TGTGCCAGCAGCTTACTCGCGGGTATGATGAGCAATCAGCCCCAGCATTTT	CASSLLAGMMSNQPQHF
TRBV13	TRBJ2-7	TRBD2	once	TGTGCCAGCAGCTTAGGGTCTAGCGGTCGACTCTCCTACGAGCAGTACTTC	CASSLGSSGRLSYEQYF
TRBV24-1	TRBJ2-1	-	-	TGTGCCACCAGTGACCTATTAAATGAGCAGTTCTTC	CATSDLLNEQFF
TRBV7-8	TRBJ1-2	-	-	TGTGCCAGCAGCTTAGCCGGGGGTGGTGGGAACTATGGCTACACCTTC	CASSLAGGGGNYGYTF
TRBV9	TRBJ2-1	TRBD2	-	TGTGCCAGCAGCAGGAGAACTAGCGGGGGGGCTGGTGAGCAGTTCTTC	CASSRRTSGGAGEQFF
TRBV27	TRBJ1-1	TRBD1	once	TGTGCCACTTTACGGGGCGGGACAGGGTTTATGAACACTGAAGCTTTCTTT	CATLRGGTGFMNTEAFF
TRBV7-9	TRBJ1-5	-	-	TGTGCCAGCAGCTTAGGGTCCAGTCAGCCCCAGCATTTT	CASSLGSSQPQHF
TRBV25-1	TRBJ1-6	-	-	TGTGCCAGCAGTGAATTAACAGGCTCACCCCTCCACTTT	CASSELTGSPLHF
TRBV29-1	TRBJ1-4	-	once	TGCAGCGTTCGGGCAGGGGCTAATGAAAAACTGTTTTTT	CSVRAGANEKLFF
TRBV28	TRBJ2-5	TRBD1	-	TGTGCCAGCAGTTTGGTGGGGCAGGGGGTCGTCGAGACCCAGTACTTC	CASSLVGQGVVETQYF
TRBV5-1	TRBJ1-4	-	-	TGCGCCAGCAGCATACAGAATCCTAATGAAAAACTGTTTTTT	CASSIQNPNEKLFF
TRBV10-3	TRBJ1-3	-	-	TGTGCCATCCACACGGGGGGAACTGGAAACACCATATATTTT	CAIHTGGTGNTIYF
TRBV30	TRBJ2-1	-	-	TGTGCCTGGAGTGCCCCCGGGGGCAATGAGCAGTTCTTC	CAWSAPGGNEQFF
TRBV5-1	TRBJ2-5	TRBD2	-	TGCGCCAGCAGCTTGGATTTTCAGCTGCGGGGGGGAGAGACCCAGTACTTC	CASSLDFQLRGGETQYF
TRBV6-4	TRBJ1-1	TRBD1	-	TGTGCCAGCACCGGACAGGGGAACGGGGGAGTCGTTATGAACACTGAAGCTTTCTTT	CASTGQGNGGVVMNTEAFF
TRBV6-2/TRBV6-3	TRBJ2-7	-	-	TGTGCCAGCAGTTCCTTCGGGACTCCCCCCGGCTACGAGCAGTACTTC	CASSSFGTPPGYEQYF